The following is a TCR beta chain sequence with its context. The data were taken from a study of blood T cell repertoires in COVID-19. At the level of the study: COVID-19 samples collected from the United States, Italy and Spain covered acute and convalescent phases.

In the original processing: Amplifying reference gene primers gave estimates of nucleated cell counts. Repertoires were generated with immunoSEQ multiplex PCR, while TCRdb's copy carries only in-frame clones and drops some. Clonal size and the V and J genes are those of that table, whereas D and trimming came from the DNA. The sample lists some 150,000 clones, about 86% occurring once. Everyone who took part was about 18 to 90 years old, and they came from 24 US areas. The germline V gene has CDR1 MNHNS and CDR2 SASEGT. With 2 bases removed from V and 6 bases from J, the gap between germline ends came to 13 bases. The CDR3 extends over 15 amino acids.

Sequenced material: PBMCs or T cells enriched from blood (not recorded which). The sequence derives from a woman aged 45-60 years in a cohort exposed to, infected with or recovered from COVID-19 (not recorded which). The chain uses TRBV6-1 and TRBJ2-2, with D possibly matching TRBD2 (7 bases). The CDR3 sequence: CASSEKGGNSGELFF. The CDR3 nucleotides read TGTGCCAGCAGTGAAAAGGGGGGGAATTCCGGGGAGCTGTTTTTT.